Listed below are T cell receptor beta chains from one sample, sequenced in a study of blood T cells in healthy people across ages. TCRdb re-analysed the 5' RACE reads in MiXCR, keeping a single row per CDR3 protein. The table has nearly 800,000 distinct CDR3 sequences, more than 20% seen once; the top ten hold under 4.5%. The sample also formed part of further work on T cells of mothers and their children.

The material sequenced was blood. All receptors derive from a boy between 10 and 17 years old in good health. CDR3s include the opening cysteine and the closing phenylalanine or tryptophan. The order of the fields is J gene, V gene, D gene, clone size, CDR3 protein, CDR3 DNA. The D gene is left open where the match is weak. Clone size is not always given. Where it is, it says once, few, many or a class for expanded clones.

j_call: TRBJ2-7
v_call: TRBV28
d_call: -
clone_size: -
cdr3_aa: CASSSRLARGPYEQYF
cdr3_nt: TGTGCCAGCAGTTCCCGCCTAGCGAGAGGACCCTACGAGCAGTACTTC

j_call: TRBJ1-2
v_call: TRBV27
d_call: TRBD1
clone_size: -
cdr3_aa: CASSYTGQGDGYTF
cdr3_nt: TGTGCCAGCAGTTACACCGGACAGGGGGATGGCTACACCTTC

j_call: TRBJ1-1
v_call: TRBV20-1
d_call: TRBD1
clone_size: -
cdr3_aa: CSATRQGPGNTEAFF
cdr3_nt: TGCAGTGCTACTCGACAGGGCCCCGGGAACACTGAAGCTTTCTTT

j_call: TRBJ2-1
v_call: TRBV20-1
d_call: -
clone_size: few
cdr3_aa: CSASGVGGAYNEQFF
cdr3_nt: TGCAGTGCTAGTGGGGTCGGGGGAGCCTACAATGAGCAGTTCTTC

j_call: TRBJ2-5
v_call: TRBV29-1
d_call: -
clone_size: few
cdr3_aa: CSVTWGNQETQYF
cdr3_nt: TGCAGCGTCACTTGGGGGAACCAAGAGACCCAGTACTTC

j_call: TRBJ2-5
v_call: TRBV27
d_call: -
clone_size: -
cdr3_aa: CASSWGSLRTQYF
cdr3_nt: TGTGCCAGCAGTTGGGGATCTTTGAGGACCCAGTACTTC

j_call: TRBJ1-2
v_call: TRBV28
d_call: TRBD1
clone_size: few
cdr3_aa: CASSPTGTGGGGYTF
cdr3_nt: TGTGCCAGCAGCCCAACCGGGACAGGGGGAGGAGGCTACACCTTC

j_call: TRBJ2-5
v_call: TRBV13
d_call: -
clone_size: -
cdr3_aa: CASRNRNYETQYF
cdr3_nt: TGTGCCAGCAGGAACAGGAATTACGAGACCCAGTACTTC

j_call: TRBJ2-5
v_call: TRBV27
d_call: -
clone_size: -
cdr3_aa: CASSLSRVTLETQYF
cdr3_nt: TGTGCCAGCAGTTTATCCCGGGTAACCCTAGAGACCCAGTACTTC

j_call: TRBJ1-4
v_call: TRBV7-9
d_call: TRBD1
clone_size: few
cdr3_aa: CASSYPREDRPAEKLFF
cdr3_nt: TGTGCCAGCAGCTACCCCCGGGAGGACAGGCCCGCTGAAAAACTGTTTTTT

j_call: TRBJ2-7
v_call: TRBV7-9
d_call: -
clone_size: few
cdr3_aa: CASSTSGTLDVYEQYF
cdr3_nt: TGTGCCAGCAGCACCTCGGGGACCCTGGACGTTTACGAGCAGTACTTC

j_call: TRBJ2-1
v_call: TRBV11-2
d_call: -
clone_size: -
cdr3_aa: CASSYVGGRNEQFF
cdr3_nt: TGTGCCAGCTCATACGTGGGGGGCCGGAATGAGCAGTTCTTC

j_call: TRBJ2-5
v_call: TRBV4-3
d_call: TRBD1
clone_size: -
cdr3_aa: CASSQEGPGQGRETQYF
cdr3_nt: TGCGCCAGCAGCCAAGAAGGCCCGGGACAGGGACGGGAGACCCAGTACTTC

j_call: TRBJ2-1
v_call: TRBV14
d_call: TRBD2
clone_size: -
cdr3_aa: CASSQVRSGISYNEQFF
cdr3_nt: TGTGCCAGCAGCCAAGTAAGGAGCGGGATCTCCTACAATGAGCAGTTCTTC

j_call: TRBJ2-5
v_call: TRBV4-2
d_call: TRBD2
clone_size: -
cdr3_aa: CASSQESAGVSETQYF
cdr3_nt: TGTGCCAGCAGCCAAGAGTCTGCGGGAGTAAGTGAGACCCAGTACTTC

j_call: TRBJ2-7
v_call: TRBV9
d_call: -
clone_size: few
cdr3_aa: CASSVEPLPGEQYF
cdr3_nt: TGTGCCAGCAGCGTAGAACCCCTGCCTGGGGAGCAGTACTTC

j_call: TRBJ2-1
v_call: TRBV20-1
d_call: TRBD2
clone_size: -
cdr3_aa: CSASGGSDYNEQFF
cdr3_nt: TGCAGTGCTAGCGGCGGGAGTGACTACAATGAGCAGTTCTTC

j_call: TRBJ2-5
v_call: TRBV11-2
d_call: -
clone_size: -
cdr3_aa: CASSSTSVIGEQYF
cdr3_nt: TGTGCCAGCAGCTCGACCTCAGTGATCGGGGAGCAGTACTTC

j_call: TRBJ2-1
v_call: TRBV20-1
d_call: -
clone_size: -
cdr3_aa: CSGKGTISELLYNEQFF
cdr3_nt: TGCAGTGGGAAAGGGACGATCTCAGAACTCCTCTACAATGAGCAGTTTTTC

j_call: TRBJ2-1
v_call: TRBV27
d_call: -
clone_size: -
cdr3_aa: CASTSVADPSYNEQFF
cdr3_nt: TGTGCCAGCACCTCGGTAGCCGATCCTTCCTACAATGAGCAGTTCTTC

j_call: TRBJ2-7
v_call: TRBV5-1
d_call: -
clone_size: -
cdr3_aa: CASSLSDVSYEQYF
cdr3_nt: TGCGCCAGCAGCTTATCGGACGTCTCCTACGAGCAGTACTTC

j_call: TRBJ2-3
v_call: TRBV9
d_call: -
clone_size: -
cdr3_aa: CASSVAGPDTQYF
cdr3_nt: TGTGCCAGCAGCGTAGCGGGACCAGATACGCAGTATTTT

j_call: TRBJ1-5
v_call: TRBV18
d_call: TRBD1
clone_size: -
cdr3_aa: CASSPPTGHQPQHF
cdr3_nt: TGTGCCAGCTCACCACCGACAGGGCATCAGCCCCAGCATTTT

j_call: TRBJ1-2
v_call: TRBV21-1
d_call: -
clone_size: -
cdr3_aa: CASSRWTVSNYGYTF
cdr3_nt: TGTGCCAGCAGCAGGTGGACCGTAAGCAACTATGGCTACACCTTC

j_call: TRBJ2-3
v_call: TRBV10-3
d_call: -
clone_size: -
cdr3_aa: CAIRDVGFTDTQYF
cdr3_nt: TGTGCCATCAGGGACGTGGGGTTCACAGATACGCAGTATTTT

j_call: TRBJ2-1
v_call: TRBV6-5
d_call: TRBD1
clone_size: -
cdr3_aa: CASSWGQHNEQFF
cdr3_nt: TGTGCCAGCAGTTGGGGACAGCACAATGAGCAGTTCTTC

j_call: TRBJ2-5
v_call: TRBV7-9
d_call: TRBD1
clone_size: few
cdr3_aa: CASSPGQGVQTQYF
cdr3_nt: TGTGCCAGCAGCCCGGGACAGGGGGTGCAGACCCAGTACTTC

j_call: TRBJ1-5
v_call: TRBV4-1
d_call: -
clone_size: many
cdr3_aa: CASSQEPGTDQPQHF
cdr3_nt: TGCGCCAGCAGCCAAGAGCCCGGCACGGATCAGCCCCAGCATTTT

j_call: TRBJ1-2
v_call: TRBV20-1
d_call: -
clone_size: few
cdr3_aa: CSAPNAQNYGYTF
cdr3_nt: TGCAGTGCCCCGAATGCCCAAAACTATGGCTACACCTTC